This T cell receptor (beta chain) came from a study of CD8 T cells in ankylosing spondylitis. Findings of the study overall: Matched ankylosing spondylitis synovial fluid reportedly contained a significantly enriched population of disease-linked clones. Ankylosing spondylitis blood appeared to carry a characteristic TCR beta motif of several highly homologous variants.

Libraries of TCR beta came from quantitative 5'-RACE with molecular barcodes. Each CDR3 protein is one row after TCRdb ran MiXCR on the 5' RACE reads. The sample yields under 250,000 distinct CDR3 sequences, around 24% seen once. This clonotype was detected only a few times. Its antigen is currently unknown. Sequencing was performed on blood, either unsorted or a sorted T cell fraction (not recorded which). The clonotype originates from a male donor with ankylosing spondylitis or in good health (not recorded which).

The CDR3 here is CASSPRTGTGGPAGGWNTQYF. DNA for the CDR3: TGTGCCAGCAGCCCAAGAACCGGGACAGGGGGCCCAGCGGGAGGGTGGAATACGCAGTATTTT. The chain combines TRBV27 with TRBJ2-3; 12 positions match TRBD1. Germline CDR1 reads MNHEY; CDR2 reads SMNVEV (reference sequence). The CDR3 is 21 residues long. V trimming: 6 bases; J trimming: 7 bases; junction bases outside the gene matches: 26.